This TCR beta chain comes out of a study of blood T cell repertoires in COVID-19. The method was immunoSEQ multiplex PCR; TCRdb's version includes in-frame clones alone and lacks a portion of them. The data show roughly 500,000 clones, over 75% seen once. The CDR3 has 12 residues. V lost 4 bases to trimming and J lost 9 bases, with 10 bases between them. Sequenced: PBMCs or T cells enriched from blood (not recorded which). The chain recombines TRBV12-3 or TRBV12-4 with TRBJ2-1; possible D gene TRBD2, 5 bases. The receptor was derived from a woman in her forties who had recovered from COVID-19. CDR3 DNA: TGTGCCAGCAGTTCCCGGAGGAGTGAGCAGTTCTTC. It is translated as CASSSRRSEQFF.